This T cell receptor beta chain was captured in a study of T cell changes during pregnancy in multiple sclerosis. Some clones are missing from TCRdb's copy, which holds only in-frame ones; the method was immunoSEQ multiplex PCR. Among tens of thousands of clones listed, 85% to 95% were seen once. Germline V gene lookup returns CDR1 LNHDA and CDR2 SQIVND (reference sequence). V was cut by 5 bases and J by 0 bases, with 12 bases left in between. The CDR3 contains 15 residues. The sequenced sample was peripheral blood, obtained in the third trimester of pregnancy. The clonotype was recovered from a female donor in good health, enrolled as a control in a pregnancy study. This chain uses TRBV19 with TRBJ2-3, with TRBD1 as a possible D gene (5 bases). The CDR3 loop reads CASSQTATSTDTQYF. DNA for the CDR3: TGTGCCAGTAGTCAGACAGCAACGAGCACAGATACGCAGTATTTT.